This T cell receptor beta chain is drawn from a study of blood T cell repertoires in COVID-19. TCRdb's copy holds only in-frame clones and misses some; the assay was immunoSEQ multiplex PCR. The data contain around 180,000 clones, around 83% of them singletons. CDR3 length: 15 residues. V lost 6 bases to trimming and J lost 3 bases; unmatched junction nucleotides: 9. Germline values: CDR1 MNHEY, CDR2 SMNVEV (reference sequence). The chain uses TRBV27 and TRBJ2-7; 9 bases are shared with TRBD2. Sequences were obtained from peripheral blood. This clonotype was obtained from a human donor in a cohort sampled during active COVID-19. CDR3 amino acids: CASSPGTSIFYEQYF. DNA of the CDR3: TGTGCCAGCAGCCCCGGGACTAGCATTTTCTACGAGCAGTACTTC.